This TCR beta chain was observed in a study of CXCR3-negative and CXCR3-positive naive CD8 T cells. For this clonotype: Antigen specificity is unknown.

Germline loops: CDR1 SQVTM, CDR2 ANQGSEA. The CDR3 has 12 residues. Preparation of TRB cDNA libraries relied on 5' RACE carrying UMI labels. Using the 5' RACE reads, TCRdb records one entry per CDR3 protein without DNA. This sample contains 75,000 or so distinct CDR3 sequences. Study-wide points: TRB CDR3s of CXCR3-positive naive cells were more hydrophobic than those of CXCR3-negative naive cells.

This TCR was sampled from a human donor in good health. Some clones in this sample may be carry-over from other donors' samples. The sample comprised naive CXCR3- CD8+ T cells from blood. The subset denotes: CD45RO-CCR7+CD27+CD95- naive CD8+ T cells lacking CXCR3 (TNR3-). The chain joins TRBV29-1 to TRBJ2-3; TCRdb outputs TRBD1, but without DNA this stays unchecked. CDR3: CSGGGGMDTQYF.